This entry lists 6 T cell receptor beta chains sequenced from one sample in a study of CD8+CD57+ T cells in acquired aplastic anemia. TCR beta VDJ combinations and CDR3 sequences were profiled from genomic DNA. A single record per CDR3 protein comes from TCRdb applying MiXCR to the reads. The sample records 150,000 to 200,000 distinct CDR3 sequences, approximately 43% being singletons. The sequenced sample consisted of sorted CD4+, CD8+, or CD8+CD57+ T cells (not recorded which) from PBMCs. These receptors originate from a human donor in good health.

This clonotype was found many times. A junction end diverges from the germline sequence, so it may reflect a read error. This rearrangement joins TRBV5-1 to TRBJ2-7; D is undetermined. The CDR3 loop spans 14 amino acids. Germline CDR1 reads SGHRS; CDR2 reads YFSETQ. The CDR3 reads CASSLAPSSYEQHF. The CDR3 region has the DNA TGCGCCAGCAGCTTGGCCCCTTCTTCCTACGAGCAGCACTTC.

There are many counts of this clonotype. J is TRBJ1-6 and V is TRBV10-3; D perhaps matches TRBD1 (6 bases). The CDR3 runs to 16 residues. Trimming removed 0 bases at V and 7 bases at J, with 13 bases between. CDR1 and CDR2 from the germline V gene are ENHRY and SYGVKD. CDR3: CAISESSGVGNSPLHF. CDR3 DNA: TGTGCCATCAGTGAGTCCTCAGGGGTGGGGAATTCACCCCTCCACTTT.

To note about this clonotype: A much larger clone is a single base away; this may be a read error. The chain joins TRBV7-7 to TRBJ2-7; D gene uncertain. This CDR3 has 13 residues. Deletions cut 6 bases from V and 2 bases from J, with 11 bases between. Germline V lookup: CDR1 SSHAT, CDR2 FNYEAQ (reference sequence). The CDR3 DNA reads as TGTGCCAGCAGTGGACCCGTCCCCTACGAGCAGTACTTC. Encoded protein: CASSGPVPYEQYF.

This clonotype came up a few times. The chain joins TRBV6-1 to TRBJ1-2, with D unclear. V dropped 6 bases and J dropped 0 bases, with 14 bases sitting between them. CDR1 and CDR2 from the germline V gene are MNHNS and SASEGT. CDR3 length: 15 amino acids. The CDR3 reads CASSLGVGANYGYTF. The CDR3 nucleotides read TGTGCCAGCAGCCTCGGGGTTGGGGCTAACTATGGCTACACCTTC.

This clonotype turned up a few times. The chain has TRBV24-1 and TRBJ2-1, with 8 bases lining up with TRBD2. Germline assignment: CDR1 KGHDR and CDR2 SFDVKD. The CDR3 length is 15 residues. Trimming removed 9 bases from V and 6 bases from J; junction bases left unmatched: 12. The chain's CDR3 is CATSSPAGVGNEQFF. The CDR3 DNA reads TGTGCCACCTCCTCCCCAGCGGGAGTGGGCAATGAGCAGTTCTTC.

This clonotype was counted at least ten times. The chain has TRBV10-3 and TRBJ2-1; no reliable D call. The CDR3 consists of 14 residues. Between the trimmed V and J ends, which lost 6 bases and 9 bases, there was a span of 18 bases. Germline-derived CDR1 and CDR2 are ENHRY and SYGVKD. CDR3 DNA sequence: TGTGCCATCAGCGACCCCCTACGGCGTCCTGAGCAGTTCTTC. Encoded protein: CAISDPLRRPEQFF.